These 2 T cell receptor beta chains were all obtained from the same sample, sequenced in a study of blood T cell repertoires in COVID-19. Libraries were prepared by immunoSEQ multiplex PCR; TCRdb keeps only in-frame clonotypes and omits some of them. This sample has 470,000 or so clones, with roughly nine tenths found just once. The sample comprised PBMCs or T cells enriched from blood (not recorded which). Source of these receptors: a woman between 18 and 30 years old with acute COVID-19.

The chain links TRBV10-1 to TRBJ2-1, with a possible D match to TRBD1 (6 bases). From germline, CDR1 is WNHNN and CDR2 SYGVQD (reference sequence). This CDR3 spans 16 amino acids. V lost 4 bases and J lost 6, with 19 bases in between. The DNA for the CDR3 is TGCGCCAGCAGTGCAGTTCCAGGGGCGAAGGGCAATGAGCAGTTCTTC. Amino acid sequence: CASSAVPGAKGNEQFF.

V and J are TRBV29-1 and TRBJ1-1; D is uncertain. CDR3 size: 17 residues. V dropped 4 bases and J dropped 1 base, with 22 bases sitting between them. CDR1 is SQVTM, CDR2 ANQGSEA, per germline. In nucleotides, the CDR3 is TGCAGCGTTGTCGGTCGAGCGATGGGAGGGCGGAACACTGAAGCTTTCTTT. It is translated as CSVVGRAMGGRNTEAFF.